This TCR beta chain was captured by sequencing in a study of T cell responses to AZD1222 COVID-19 vaccine. Using immunoSEQ multiplex PCR, the repertoire was profiled, and TCRdb retains in-frame clones only, with some absent. This repertoire shows some 130,000 clones, around nine tenths found once; its top ten account for 0.85% to 1.3%. Findings and caveats of the study: Elevations in Spike-specific TCR breadth and depth followed administration of two AZD1222 doses. Donors in the cohort were predominantly white British and more often female, and clonal diversity was possibly underestimated.

Pooling of second doses given at about 4 or about 12 weeks was done. A remark on this clone: What it recognizes is unknown.

The CDR3 has 14 residues. The V and J ends lost 2 bases and 6 bases respectively, with 16 bases between them. The germline V gene encodes CDR1 SQVTM and CDR2 ANQGSEA. V is TRBV29-1 and J is TRBJ1-2; possible D gene TRBD1, 6 bases. The TCR comes from an adult who received the AZD1222 COVID-19 vaccine. The sequencing here drew on peripheral blood, taken 28 days after the second AZD1222 dose. In nucleotides, the CDR3 is TGCAGCGTTGAACCGGGACAAGGAGTTAATGGCTACACCTTC. Its translation: CSVEPGQGVNGYTF.